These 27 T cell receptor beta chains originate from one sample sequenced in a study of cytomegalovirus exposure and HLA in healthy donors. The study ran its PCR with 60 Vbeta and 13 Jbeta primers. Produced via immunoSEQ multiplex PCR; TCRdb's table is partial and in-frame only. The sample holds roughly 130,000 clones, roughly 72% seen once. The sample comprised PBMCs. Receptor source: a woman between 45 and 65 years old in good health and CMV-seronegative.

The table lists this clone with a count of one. The CDR3 sequence is CASSLTGVTNEKLFF. CDR3 sequence (DNA): TGTGCCAGCAGCCTGACAGGGGTAACTAATGAAAAACTGTTTTTT. This chain links TRBV5-4 with TRBJ1-4, with TRBD1 matching 8 bases. The CDR3 has 15 amino acids. The germline V gene encodes CDR1 SGHNT and CDR2 YYREEE (reference sequence). V trimming: 4 bases; J trimming: 1 base; junction bases outside the gene matches: 3.

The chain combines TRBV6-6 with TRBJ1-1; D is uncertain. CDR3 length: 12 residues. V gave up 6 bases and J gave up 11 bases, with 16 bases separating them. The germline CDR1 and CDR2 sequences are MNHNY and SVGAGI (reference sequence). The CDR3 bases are TGTGCCAGCAGCTCAGGCGGGCCTGGGGCTTTCTTT. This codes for CASSSGGPGAFF.

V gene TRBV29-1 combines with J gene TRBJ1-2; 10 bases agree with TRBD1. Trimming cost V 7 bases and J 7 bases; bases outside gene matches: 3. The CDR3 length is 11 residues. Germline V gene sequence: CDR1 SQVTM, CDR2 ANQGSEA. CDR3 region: CSAGQGGGYTF. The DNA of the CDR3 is TGCAGCGCCGGACAGGGGGGTGGCTACACCTTC.

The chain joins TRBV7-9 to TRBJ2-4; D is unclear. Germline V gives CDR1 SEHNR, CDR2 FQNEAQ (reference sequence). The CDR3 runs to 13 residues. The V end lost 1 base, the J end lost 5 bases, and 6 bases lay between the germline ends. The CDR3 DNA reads TGTGCCAGCAGCTTAGATGGCCAAAACATTCAGTACTTC. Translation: CASSLDGQNIQYF. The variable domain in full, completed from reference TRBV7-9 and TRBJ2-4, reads DTGVSQNPRHKITKRGQNVTFRCDPISEHNRLYWYRQTLGQGPEFLTYFQNEAQLEKSRLLSDRFSAERPKGSFSTLEIQRTEQGDSAMYLCASSLDGQNIQYFGAGTRLSVL.

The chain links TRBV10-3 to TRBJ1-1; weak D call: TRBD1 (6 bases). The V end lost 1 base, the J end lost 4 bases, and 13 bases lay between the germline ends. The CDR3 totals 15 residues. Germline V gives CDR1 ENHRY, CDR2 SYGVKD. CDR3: CAISELQGGGTEAFF. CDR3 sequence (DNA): TGTGCCATCAGTGAGTTACAGGGCGGCGGCACTGAAGCTTTCTTT.

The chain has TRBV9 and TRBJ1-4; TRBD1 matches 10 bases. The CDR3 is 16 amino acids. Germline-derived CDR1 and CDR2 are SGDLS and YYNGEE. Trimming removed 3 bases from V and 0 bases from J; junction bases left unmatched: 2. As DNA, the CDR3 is TGTGCCAGCAGCGCGACAGGGGGCGCAACTAATGAAAAACTGTTTTTT. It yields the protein CASSATGGATNEKLFF.

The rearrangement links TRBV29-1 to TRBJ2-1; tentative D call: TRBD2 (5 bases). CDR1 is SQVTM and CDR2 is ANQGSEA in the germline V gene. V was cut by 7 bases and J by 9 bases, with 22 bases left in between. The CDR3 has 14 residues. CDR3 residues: CSEGAGPAGREQFF. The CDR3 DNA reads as TGCAGCGAGGGAGCCGGTCCAGCCGGGCGTGAGCAGTTCTTC.

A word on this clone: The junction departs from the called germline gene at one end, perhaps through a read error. CDR3 amino acids: CAGSVVRGPATEAFF. The CDR3 nucleotides are TGTGCCGGCAGTGTCGTCAGGGGCCCGGCCACTGAAGCTTTCTTT. V and J are TRBV25-1 and TRBJ1-1, with D possibly matching TRBD1 (6 bases). CDR3 length equals 15 residues. In germline, CDR1 is MGHDK, CDR2 SYGVNS. The whole variable domain, filled in from reference TRBV25-1 and TRBJ1-1, reads EADIYQTPRYLVIGTGKKITLECSQTMGHDKMYWYQQDPGMELHLIHYSYGVNSTEKGDLSSESTVSRIRTEHFPLTLESARPSHTSQYLCAGSVVRGPATEAFFGQGTRLTVV.

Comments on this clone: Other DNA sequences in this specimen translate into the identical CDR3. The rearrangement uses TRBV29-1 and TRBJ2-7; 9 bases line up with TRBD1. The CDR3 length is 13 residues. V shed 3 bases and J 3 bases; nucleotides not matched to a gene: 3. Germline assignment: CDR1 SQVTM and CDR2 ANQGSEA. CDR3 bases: TGCAGCGTTGACCTGACAGGGGGCTACGAGCAGTACTTC. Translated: CSVDLTGGYEQYF.

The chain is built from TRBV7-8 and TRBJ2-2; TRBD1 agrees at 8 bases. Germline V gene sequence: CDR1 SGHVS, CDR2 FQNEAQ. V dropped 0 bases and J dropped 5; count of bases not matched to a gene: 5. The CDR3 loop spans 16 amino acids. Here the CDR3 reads CASSLALDRVTGELFF. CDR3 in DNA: TGTGCCAGCAGCTTAGCGTTGGACAGGGTGACCGGGGAGCTGTTTTTT.

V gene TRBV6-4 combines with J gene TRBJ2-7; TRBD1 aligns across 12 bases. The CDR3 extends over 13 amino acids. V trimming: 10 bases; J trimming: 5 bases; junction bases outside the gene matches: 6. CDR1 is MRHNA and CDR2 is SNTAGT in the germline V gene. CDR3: CATNGTGGHEQYV. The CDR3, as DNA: TGTGCCACCAATGGGACAGGGGGCCACGAGCAGTACGTC.

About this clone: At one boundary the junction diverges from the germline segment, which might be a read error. The DNA for the CDR3 is TGTGCCAGCATCACTACGGGACTGCCAGCGGGGTTT. This encodes CASITTGLPAGF. The genes are TRBV7-2 and TRBJ2-3; TRBD2 aligns across 7 bases. Germline V gene data show CDR1 as SGHTA and CDR2 as FQGNSA. The CDR3 spans 12 residues.

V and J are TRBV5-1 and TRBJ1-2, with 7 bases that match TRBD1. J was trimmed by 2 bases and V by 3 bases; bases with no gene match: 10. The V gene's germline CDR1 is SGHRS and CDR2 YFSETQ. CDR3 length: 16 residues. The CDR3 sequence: CASSSGQLLQNYGYTF. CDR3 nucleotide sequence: TGCGCCAGCAGCTCGGGACAGCTCCTCCAAAACTATGGCTACACCTTC.

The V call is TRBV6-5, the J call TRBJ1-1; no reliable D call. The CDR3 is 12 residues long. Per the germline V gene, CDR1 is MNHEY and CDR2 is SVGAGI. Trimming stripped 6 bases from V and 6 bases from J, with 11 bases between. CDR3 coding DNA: TGTGCCAGCAGCCGGAGGCCGCCTGAAGCTTTCTTT. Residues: CASSRRPPEAFF.

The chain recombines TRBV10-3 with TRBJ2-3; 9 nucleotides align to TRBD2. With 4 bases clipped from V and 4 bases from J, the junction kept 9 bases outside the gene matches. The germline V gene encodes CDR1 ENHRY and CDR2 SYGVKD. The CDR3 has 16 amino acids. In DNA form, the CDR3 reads TGTGCCATCAGTGCATTAGCGGGAGCGAGTGCAGATACGCAGTATTTT. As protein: CAISALAGASADTQYF.

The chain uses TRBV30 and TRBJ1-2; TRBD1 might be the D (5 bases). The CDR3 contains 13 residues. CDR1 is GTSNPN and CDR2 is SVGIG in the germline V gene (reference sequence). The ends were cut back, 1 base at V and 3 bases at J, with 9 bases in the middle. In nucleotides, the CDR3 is TGTGCCTGGAGTGAGGCCAGGGACTATGGCTACACCTTC. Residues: CAWSEARDYGYTF.

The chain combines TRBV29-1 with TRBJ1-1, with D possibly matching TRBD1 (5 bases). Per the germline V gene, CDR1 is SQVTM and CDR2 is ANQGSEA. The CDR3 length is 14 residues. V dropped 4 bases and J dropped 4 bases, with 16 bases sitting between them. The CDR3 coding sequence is TGCAGCGTTGGAGGATGGGGGGAGAGCACTGAAGCTTTCTTT. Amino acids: CSVGGWGESTEAFF.

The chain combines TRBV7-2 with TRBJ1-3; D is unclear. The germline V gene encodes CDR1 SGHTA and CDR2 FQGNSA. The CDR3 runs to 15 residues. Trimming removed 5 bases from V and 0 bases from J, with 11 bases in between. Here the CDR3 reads CASSLQEGSGNTIYF. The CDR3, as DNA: TGTGCCAGCAGCCTCCAGGAAGGCTCTGGAAACACCATATATTTT.

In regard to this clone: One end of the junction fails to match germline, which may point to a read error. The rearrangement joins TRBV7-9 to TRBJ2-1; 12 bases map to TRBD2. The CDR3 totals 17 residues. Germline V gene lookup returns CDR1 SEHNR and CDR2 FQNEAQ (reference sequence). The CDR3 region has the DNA TGTTCCAGCAGCTCGCGAACTACTAGCGGGAGGTTCAATGAGCAGTTCTTC. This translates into CSSSSRTTSGRFNEQFF.

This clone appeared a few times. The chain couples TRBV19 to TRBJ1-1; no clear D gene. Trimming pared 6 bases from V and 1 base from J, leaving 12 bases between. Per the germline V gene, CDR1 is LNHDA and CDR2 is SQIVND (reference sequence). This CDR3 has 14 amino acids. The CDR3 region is CASRSTAKNTEAFF. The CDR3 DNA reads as TGTGCCAGTAGATCCACAGCTAAGAACACTGAAGCTTTCTTT.

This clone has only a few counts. The CDR3: CASSSSGRGTGELFF. As DNA, the CDR3 is TGTGCCAGCAGCTCCAGCGGGAGGGGCACCGGGGAGCTGTTTTTT. V gene TRBV7-2 combines with J gene TRBJ2-2; 10 positions match TRBD2. The CDR3 covers 15 residues. From germline, CDR1 is SGHTA and CDR2 FQGNSA. J lost 4 bases, V lost 4 bases, and 3 bases had no gene match.

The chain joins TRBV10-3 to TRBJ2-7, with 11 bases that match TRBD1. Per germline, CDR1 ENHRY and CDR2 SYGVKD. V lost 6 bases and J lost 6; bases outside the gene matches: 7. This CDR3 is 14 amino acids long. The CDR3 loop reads CAISGQGAGGEQYF. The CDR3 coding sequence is TGTGCCATCAGCGGACAGGGGGCAGGGGGCGAGCAGTACTTC.

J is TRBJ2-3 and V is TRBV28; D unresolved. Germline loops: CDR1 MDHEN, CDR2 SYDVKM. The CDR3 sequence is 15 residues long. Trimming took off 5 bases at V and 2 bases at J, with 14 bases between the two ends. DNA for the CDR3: TGTGCCAGCAGTCGCCCAGGTCAACCCACAGATACGCAGTATTTT. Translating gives CASSRPGQPTDTQYF.

The DNA of the CDR3 is TGTGCCAGCAACGCAAACAGGAATCTACGCAACACTGAAGCTTTCTTT. It codes for CASNANRNLRNTEAFF. The V and J genes are TRBV11-2 and TRBJ1-1; D perhaps matches TRBD1 (5 bases). V was trimmed by 7 bases and J by 2 bases, leaving 20 bases between them. The CDR3 extends over 16 amino acids. Germline V gene sequence: CDR1 SGHAT, CDR2 FQNNGV.

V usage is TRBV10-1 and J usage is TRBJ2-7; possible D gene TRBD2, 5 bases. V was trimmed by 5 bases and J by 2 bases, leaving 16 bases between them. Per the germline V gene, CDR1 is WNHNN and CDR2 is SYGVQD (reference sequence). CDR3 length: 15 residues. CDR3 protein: CASSRETTQTYEQYF. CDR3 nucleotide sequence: TGCGCCAGCAGTAGGGAGACAACTCAAACCTACGAGCAGTACTTC.

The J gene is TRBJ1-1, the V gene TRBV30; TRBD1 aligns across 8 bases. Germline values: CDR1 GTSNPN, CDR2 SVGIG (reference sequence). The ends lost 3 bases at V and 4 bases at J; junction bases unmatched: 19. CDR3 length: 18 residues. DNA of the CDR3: TGTGCCTGGAGGGCGCCGGGGCAGGGGGCTATTGGCGGCACTGAAGCTTTCTTT. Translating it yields CAWRAPGQGAIGGTEAFF.

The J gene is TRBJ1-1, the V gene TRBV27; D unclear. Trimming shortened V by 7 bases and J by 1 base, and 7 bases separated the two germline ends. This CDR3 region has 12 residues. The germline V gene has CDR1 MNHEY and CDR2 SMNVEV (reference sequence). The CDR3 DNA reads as TGTGCCAGCAAGGGAGGGAACACTGAAGCTTTCTTT. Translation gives CASKGGNTEAFF.